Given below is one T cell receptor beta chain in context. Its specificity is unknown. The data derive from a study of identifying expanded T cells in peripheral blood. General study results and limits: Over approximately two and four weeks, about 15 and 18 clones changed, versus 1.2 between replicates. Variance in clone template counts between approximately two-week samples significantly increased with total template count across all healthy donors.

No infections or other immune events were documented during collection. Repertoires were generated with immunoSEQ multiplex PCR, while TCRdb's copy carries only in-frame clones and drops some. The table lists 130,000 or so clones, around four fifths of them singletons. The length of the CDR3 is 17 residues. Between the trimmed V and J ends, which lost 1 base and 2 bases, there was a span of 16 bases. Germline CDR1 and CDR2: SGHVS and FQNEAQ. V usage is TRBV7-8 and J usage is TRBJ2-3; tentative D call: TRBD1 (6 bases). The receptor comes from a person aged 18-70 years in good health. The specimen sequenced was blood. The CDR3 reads CASSLVSSGAYTDTQYF. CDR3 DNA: TGTGCCAGCAGCTTAGTGTCGTCAGGGGCTTACACAGATACGCAGTATTTT. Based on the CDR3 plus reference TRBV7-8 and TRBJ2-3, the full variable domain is GAGVSQSPRYKVAKRGQDVALRCDPISGHVSLFWYQQALGQGPEFLTYFQNEAQLDKSGLPSDRFFAERPEGSVSTLKIQRTQQEDSAVYLCASSLVSSGAYTDTQYFGPGTRLTVL.